These 10 T cell receptor beta chains were sequenced from one sample in a study of Graves' ophthalmopathy and Graves' hyperthyroidism listed by TCRdb under 2018. Instrument on record: Illumina HiSeq 2000. TCR beta CDR3 regions were amplified from RNA transcripts for repertoire sequencing. The first round of RT-PCR was done with HTBI primers and the Qiagen OneStep RT-PCR kit, and was followed by a second round of multiplex PCR, then size selection and purification. TCRdb reprocessed the public reads (quality trimming at Q25 with fastp, clone calling with MiXCR) and kept in-frame beta chains. Merged by CDR3 protein, the rows form single entries marked with the most common genes and DNA. The table for this sample lists about 400,000 distinct CDR3 sequences; around 19% of them were counted only once. Clones ranked in the top ten supply roughly 1.5% of the sample. Sequencing input: peripheral blood. These receptors were taken from a woman between 18 and 29 years old with Graves' ophthalmopathy. Donor details come from another sample of the same person, matched by shared clones.

This clonotype appeared many times. The chain carries TRBV6-5 and TRBJ1-2; weak D call: TRBD1 (5 bases). From germline, CDR1 is MNHEY and CDR2 SVGAGI. This CDR3 spans 13 amino acids. Trimming cost V 4 bases and J 5 bases, with 11 bases left between them. The CDR3 DNA reads TGTGCCAGCAGTTGGGGCAGGGAATATGGCTACACCTTC. Translated: CASSWGREYGYTF.

This clonotype has at least ten counts. A read error may produce the germline difference seen at one junction end. CDR3: CASSRGFTEAFF. For the CDR3, the DNA is TGTGCCAGCAGCCGAGGATTCACTGAAGCTTTCTTT. The gene calls are TRBV4-1 and TRBJ1-1, with no clear D. There are 12 residues in the CDR3. CDR1 is MGHRA and CDR2 is YSYEKL in the germline V gene.

This clonotype has ten or more counts. V is TRBV12-3 or TRBV12-4 and J is TRBJ1-3; 8 nucleotides align to TRBD1. J gave up 7 bases and V 5 bases, and 7 bases lay outside the gene matches. The length of the CDR3 is 14 residues. The CDR3 here is CASSPRTGRNTIYF. The CDR3 DNA is TGTGCCAGCAGTCCCCGGACAGGGAGGAACACCATATATTTT.

This clonotype was observed at least ten times. V and J are TRBV6-1 and TRBJ2-7; 8 nucleotides match TRBD1. Germline CDR1 is MNHNS and CDR2 is SASEGT. This CDR3 has 16 residues. J was trimmed by 6 bases and V by 7 bases; bases with no gene match: 17. The CDR3, as DNA: TGTGCCAGCACAAGAACTTTCGATGTGACAGGGGCCGAGCAGTACTTC. Protein: CASTRTFDVTGAEQYF.

This clonotype was observed at least ten times. The gene calls are TRBV7-2 and TRBJ2-7; 8 bases fit TRBD1. V was pared by 1 base and J by 6 bases, with 8 bases of the junction left unmatched. Germline V gene sequence: CDR1 SGHTA, CDR2 FQGNSA. There are 15 residues in the CDR3. DNA of the CDR3: TGTGCCAGCAGCTTAGGGTCCGACAGGGGTGGCGAGCAGTACTTC. Amino acids: CASSLGSDRGGEQYF.

At least ten counts were recorded for this clonotype. The chain uses TRBV6-2 or TRBV6-3 and TRBJ1-5; tentatively, D is TRBD1 (5 bases). Trimming stripped 0 bases from V and 0 bases from J, with 9 bases between. The V gene's germline CDR1 is MNHEY and CDR2 SVGEGT. The CDR3 is 16 residues long. Written as DNA, the CDR3 is TGTGCCAGCAGTTACTCGACAGCCCTTAGCAATCAGCCCCAGCATTTT. Encoded protein: CASSYSTALSNQPQHF.

Ten or more counts support this clonotype. This chain joins TRBV20-1 and TRBJ1-2, with TRBD1 as a possible D gene (5 bases). Germline V gives CDR1 DFQATT, CDR2 SNEGSKA (reference sequence). This CDR3 comprises 15 residues. The V and J ends lost 0 bases and 0 bases respectively, with 11 bases between them. CDR3 nucleotides: TGCAGTGCTAGAGATCGACAGCGGGCTAACTATGGCTACACCTTC. It codes for CSARDRQRANYGYTF.

The chain has TRBV25-1 and TRBJ2-7, with D perhaps given as TRBD1 or TRBD2 (5 bases each). V lost 4 bases, J lost 7 bases, and 20 bases lay in between. The germline V gene encodes CDR1 MGHDK and CDR2 SYGVNS. The CDR3 is 15 residues long. The CDR3 loop is CASSGYDRLPGEQYF. CDR3 nucleotides: TGTGCCAGCAGTGGGTACGACAGACTACCGGGAGAGCAGTACTTC.

This clonotype showed up many times. This chain connects TRBV5-5 to TRBJ2-4, with D tentatively TRBD2 (6 bases). There are 16 residues in the CDR3. The V and J ends lost 4 bases and 8 bases respectively, with 22 bases between them. In germline, CDR1 is SGHKS, CDR2 YYEKEE (reference sequence). CDR3: CASSHGGKVLADIQYF. The DNA of the CDR3 is TGTGCCAGCAGCCACGGAGGGAAGGTCCTAGCCGACATTCAGTACTTC.

At least ten counts were recorded for this clonotype. The chain is built from TRBV11-2 and TRBJ2-5; D possibly matches TRBD1 or TRBD2 (6 bases each). Germline loops: CDR1 SGHAT, CDR2 FQNNGV. Trimming cost V 3 bases and J 6 bases, with 11 bases left between them. This CDR3 has 13 residues. The chain's CDR3 is CASSFNRGQTQYF. CDR3 in DNA: TGTGCCAGCAGCTTTAACCGGGGGCAGACCCAGTACTTC.